These 3 T cell receptor beta chains were sequenced from one sample in a study of Graves' ophthalmopathy and Graves' hyperthyroidism. Amplification from RNA transcripts yielded the TCR beta CDR3 regions. RT-PCR in the first round used HTBI primers; a second-round multiplex PCR followed. MiXCR, run by TCRdb on the multiplex PCR reads, gives a single entry per CDR3 protein. In the table there are about 620,000 distinct CDR3 sequences, 22% of which are singletons. The sample was peripheral blood. The origin of the receptors is a woman younger than 30 with stable Graves' hyperthyroidism. Some clones in this sample may be carry-over from other donors' samples.

V usage is TRBV7-9 and J usage is TRBJ1-1; 8 bases line up with TRBD1. Looked up from germline, CDR1 is SEHNR and CDR2 is FQNEAQ (reference sequence). V gave up 6 bases and J gave up 8 bases; unmatched junction bases: 8. The CDR3 has 13 residues. This CDR3 reads CASRSGQVLEAFF. The CDR3 DNA follows: TGTGCCAGCAGGTCGGGACAGGTCTTGGAAGCTTTCTTT.

This clonotype was seen ten or more times. The rearrangement links TRBV6-5 to TRBJ1-1; a weak D match, TRBD1 (5 bases). Germline CDR1 reads MNHEY; CDR2 reads SVGAGI. Trimming took 6 bases from V and 0 from J, leaving 11 bases between them. This CDR3 has 14 amino acids. CDR3 DNA: TGTGCCAGCAGGATAACAGGAATGAACACTGAAGCTTTCTTT. This encodes CASRITGMNTEAFF.

In its sample, this clonotype was seen many times. This chain uses TRBV2 with TRBJ2-2; a possible D gene is TRBD1 (5 bases). V was shortened by 6 bases and J by 1 base, with 12 bases between the two germline ends. The CDR3 is made up of 15 amino acids. In germline, CDR1 is SNHLY, CDR2 FYNNEI. For the CDR3, the DNA is TGTGCCAGCAGGGACACCCCCGGGAACACCGGGGAGCTGTTTTTT. Translated: CASRDTPGNTGELFF.